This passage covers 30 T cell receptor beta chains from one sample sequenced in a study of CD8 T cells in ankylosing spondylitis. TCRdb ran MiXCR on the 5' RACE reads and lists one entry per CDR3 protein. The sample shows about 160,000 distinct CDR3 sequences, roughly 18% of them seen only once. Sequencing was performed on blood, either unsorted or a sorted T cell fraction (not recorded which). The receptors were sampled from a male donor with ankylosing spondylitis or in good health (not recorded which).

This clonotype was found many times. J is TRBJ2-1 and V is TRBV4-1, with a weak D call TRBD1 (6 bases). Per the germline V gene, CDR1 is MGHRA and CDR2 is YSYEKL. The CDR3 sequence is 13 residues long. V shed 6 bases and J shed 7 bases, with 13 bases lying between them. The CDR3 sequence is CASRRDNGNEQFF. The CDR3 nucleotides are TGCGCCAGCAGACGGGACAACGGAAATGAGCAGTTCTTC.

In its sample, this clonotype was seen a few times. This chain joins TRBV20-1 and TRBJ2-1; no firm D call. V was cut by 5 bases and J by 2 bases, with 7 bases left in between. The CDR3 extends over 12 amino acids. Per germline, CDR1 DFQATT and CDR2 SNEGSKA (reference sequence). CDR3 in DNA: TGCAGTGCTGGGTACCCCTACAATGAGCAGTTCTTC. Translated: CSAGYPYNEQFF.

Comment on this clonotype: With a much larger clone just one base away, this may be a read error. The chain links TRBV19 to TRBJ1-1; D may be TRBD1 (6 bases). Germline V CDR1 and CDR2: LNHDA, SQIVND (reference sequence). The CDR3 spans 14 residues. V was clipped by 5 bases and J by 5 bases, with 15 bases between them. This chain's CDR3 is CASSVQGTLTEAFF. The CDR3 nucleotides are TGTGCCAGTAGTGTCCAGGGGACTCTAACTGAAGCTTTCTTT.

This CDR3 is CASRARGYTF. Written as DNA, the CDR3 is TGTGCCAGCAGAGCCCGGGGCTACACCTTC. The V call is TRBV2, the J call TRBJ1-2; unclear D gene. Trimming cost V 6 bases and J 8 bases, with 7 bases left between them. The CDR3 length is 10 residues. Germline assignment: CDR1 SNHLY and CDR2 FYNNEI.

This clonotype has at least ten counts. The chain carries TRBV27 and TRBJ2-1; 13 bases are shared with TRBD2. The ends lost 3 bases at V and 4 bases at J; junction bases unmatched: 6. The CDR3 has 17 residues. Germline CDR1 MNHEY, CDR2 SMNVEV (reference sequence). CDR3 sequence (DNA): TGTGCCAGCAGTTTCAGAGCGGGACTAGCGGGGTACAATGAGCAGTTCTTC. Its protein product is CASSFRAGLAGYNEQFF.

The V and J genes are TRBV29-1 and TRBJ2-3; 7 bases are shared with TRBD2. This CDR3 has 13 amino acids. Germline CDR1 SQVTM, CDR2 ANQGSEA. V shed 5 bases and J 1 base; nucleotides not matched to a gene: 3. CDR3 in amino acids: CSVKLAGTDTQYF. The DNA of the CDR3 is TGCAGCGTTAAGCTAGCGGGCACAGATACGCAGTATTTT.

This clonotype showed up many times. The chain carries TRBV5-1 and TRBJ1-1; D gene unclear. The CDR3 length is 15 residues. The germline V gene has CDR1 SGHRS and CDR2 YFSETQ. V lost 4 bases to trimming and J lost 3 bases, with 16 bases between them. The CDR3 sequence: CASSLGPGRDTEAFF. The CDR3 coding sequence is TGCGCCAGCAGCCTCGGGCCCGGCCGGGACACTGAAGCTTTCTTT.

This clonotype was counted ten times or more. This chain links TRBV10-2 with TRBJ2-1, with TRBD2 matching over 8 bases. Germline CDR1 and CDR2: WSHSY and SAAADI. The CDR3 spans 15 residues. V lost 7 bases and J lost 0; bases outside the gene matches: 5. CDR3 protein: CASNLAGSSYNEQFF. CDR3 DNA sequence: TGCGCCAGCAACTTAGCGGGGAGCTCCTACAATGAGCAGTTCTTC.

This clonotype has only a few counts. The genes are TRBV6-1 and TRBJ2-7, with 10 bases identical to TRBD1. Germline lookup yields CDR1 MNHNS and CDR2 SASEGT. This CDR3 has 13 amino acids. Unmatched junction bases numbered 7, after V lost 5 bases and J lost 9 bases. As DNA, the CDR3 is TGTGCCAGCAGTCACCCGGGACAGGGGCTGCAGTACTTC. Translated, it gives CASSHPGQGLQYF.

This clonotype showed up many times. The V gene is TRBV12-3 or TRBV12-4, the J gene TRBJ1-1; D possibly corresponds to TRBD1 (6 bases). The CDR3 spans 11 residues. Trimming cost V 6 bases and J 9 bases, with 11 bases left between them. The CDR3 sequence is CASRETGQAFF. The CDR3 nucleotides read TGTGCCAGCAGGGAGACAGGACAAGCTTTCTTT.

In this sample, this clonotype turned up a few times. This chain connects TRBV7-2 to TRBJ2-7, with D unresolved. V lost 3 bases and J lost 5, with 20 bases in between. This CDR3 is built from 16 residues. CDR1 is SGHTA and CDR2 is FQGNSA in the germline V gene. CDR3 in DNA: TGTGCCAGCAGCTTCTGGGTGCGGAAAAATGGCGACGAGCAGTACTTC. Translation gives CASSFWVRKNGDEQYF.

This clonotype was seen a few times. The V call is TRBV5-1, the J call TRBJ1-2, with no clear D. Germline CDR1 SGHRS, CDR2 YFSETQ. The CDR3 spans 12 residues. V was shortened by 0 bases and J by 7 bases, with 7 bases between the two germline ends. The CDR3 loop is CASSLAVGGYTF. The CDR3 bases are TGCGCCAGCAGCTTGGCCGTTGGTGGCTACACCTTC.

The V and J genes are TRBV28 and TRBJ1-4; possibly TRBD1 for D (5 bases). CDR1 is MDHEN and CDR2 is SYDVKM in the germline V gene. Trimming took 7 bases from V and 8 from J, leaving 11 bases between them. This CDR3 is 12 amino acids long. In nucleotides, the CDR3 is TGTGCCAGCAACCGAAGGGGCGAAAAACTGTTTTTT. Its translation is CASNRRGEKLFF.

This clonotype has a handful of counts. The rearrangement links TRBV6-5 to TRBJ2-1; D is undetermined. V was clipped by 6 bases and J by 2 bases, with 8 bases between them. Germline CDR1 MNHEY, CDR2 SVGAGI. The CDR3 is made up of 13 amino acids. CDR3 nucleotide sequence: TGTGCCAGCAGGTTAGAGGCCTACAATGAGCAGTTCTTC. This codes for CASRLEAYNEQFF.

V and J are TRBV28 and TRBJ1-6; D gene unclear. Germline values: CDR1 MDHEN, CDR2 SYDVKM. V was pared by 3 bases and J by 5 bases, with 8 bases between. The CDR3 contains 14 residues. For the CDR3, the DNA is TGTGCCAGCAGTTTCCGACGGAATAATTCACCCCTCCACTTT. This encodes CASSFRRNNSPLHF. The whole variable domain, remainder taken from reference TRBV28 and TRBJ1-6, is DVKVTQSSRYLVKRTGEKVFLECVQDMDHENMFWYRQDPGLGLRLIYFSYDVKMKEKGDIPEGYSVSREKKERFSLILESASTNQTSMYLCASSFRRNNSPLHFGNGTRLTVT.

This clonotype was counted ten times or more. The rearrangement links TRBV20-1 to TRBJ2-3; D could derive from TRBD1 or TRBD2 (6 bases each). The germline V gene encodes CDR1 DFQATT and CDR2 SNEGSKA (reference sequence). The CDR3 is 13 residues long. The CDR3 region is CGLEGGQGDTQYF. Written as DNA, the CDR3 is TGCGGGTTGGAAGGGGGGCAAGGAGATACGCAGTATTTT.

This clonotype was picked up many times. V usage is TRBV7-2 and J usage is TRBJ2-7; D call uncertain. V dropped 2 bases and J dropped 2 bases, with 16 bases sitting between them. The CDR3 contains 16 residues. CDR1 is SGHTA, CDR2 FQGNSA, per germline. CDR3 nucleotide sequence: TGTGCCAGCAGCTTACGTCTCATGGCAGTCACCTACGAGCAGTACTTC. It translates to CASSLRLMAVTYEQYF.

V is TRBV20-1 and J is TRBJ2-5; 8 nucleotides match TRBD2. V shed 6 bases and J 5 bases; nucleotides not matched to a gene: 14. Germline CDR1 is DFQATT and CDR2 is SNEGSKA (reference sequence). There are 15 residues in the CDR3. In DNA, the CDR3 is TGCAGTGCAAGTACTTTAGCGGGGTTGGGGGAGACCCAGTACTTC. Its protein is CSASTLAGLGETQYF.

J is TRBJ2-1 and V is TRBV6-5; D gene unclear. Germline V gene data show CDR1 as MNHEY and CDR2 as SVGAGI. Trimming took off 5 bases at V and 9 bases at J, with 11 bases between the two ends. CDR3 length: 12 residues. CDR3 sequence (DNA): TGTGCCAGCAGTCCTGAAACCCGTGAGCAGTTCTTC. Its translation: CASSPETREQFF.

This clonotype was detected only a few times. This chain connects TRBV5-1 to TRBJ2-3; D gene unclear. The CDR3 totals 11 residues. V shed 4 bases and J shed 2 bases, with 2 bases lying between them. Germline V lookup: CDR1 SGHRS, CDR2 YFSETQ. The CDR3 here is CASSITDTQYF. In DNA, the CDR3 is TGCGCCAGCAGCATCACAGATACGCAGTATTTT.

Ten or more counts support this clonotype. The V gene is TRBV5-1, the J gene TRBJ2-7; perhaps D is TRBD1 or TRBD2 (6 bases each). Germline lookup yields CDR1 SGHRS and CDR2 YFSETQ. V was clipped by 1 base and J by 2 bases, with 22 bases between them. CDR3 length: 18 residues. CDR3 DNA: TGCGCCAGCAGCTTGTTGCCGGTCGGGGGCCCCGGGCCCTACGAGCAGTACTTC. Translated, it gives CASSLLPVGGPGPYEQYF.

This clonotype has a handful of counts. CDR3 in DNA: TGTGCCAGCAGCCAGCGATACGAGCAGTACTTC. This sequence encodes CASSQRYEQYF. The chain is built from TRBV4-2 and TRBJ2-7; no definite D call. The germline V and J ends were trimmed by 3 bases and 4 bases, with 4 bases remaining between them. The CDR3 consists of 11 residues. Germline CDR1 reads LGHNA; CDR2 reads YNFKEQ.

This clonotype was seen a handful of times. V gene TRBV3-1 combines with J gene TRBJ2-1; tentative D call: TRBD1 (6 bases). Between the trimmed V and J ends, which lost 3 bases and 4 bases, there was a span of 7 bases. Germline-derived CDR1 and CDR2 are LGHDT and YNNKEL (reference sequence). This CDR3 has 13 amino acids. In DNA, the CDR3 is TGTGCCAGCAGCCAGACAGGTTACAATGAGCAGTTCTTC. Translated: CASSQTGYNEQFF.

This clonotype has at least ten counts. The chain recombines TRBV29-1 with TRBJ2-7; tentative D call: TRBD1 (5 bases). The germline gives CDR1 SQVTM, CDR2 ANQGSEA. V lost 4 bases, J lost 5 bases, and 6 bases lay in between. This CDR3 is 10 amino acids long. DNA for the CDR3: TGCAGCGTTGGGGGCGACGAGCAGTACTTC. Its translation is CSVGGDEQYF.

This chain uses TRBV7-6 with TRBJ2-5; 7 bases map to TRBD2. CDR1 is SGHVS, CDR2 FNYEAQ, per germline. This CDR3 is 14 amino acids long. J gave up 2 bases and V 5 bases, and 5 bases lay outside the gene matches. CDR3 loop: CASSTGLVQETQYF. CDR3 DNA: TGTGCCAGCAGCACCGGACTAGTACAAGAGACCCAGTACTTC.

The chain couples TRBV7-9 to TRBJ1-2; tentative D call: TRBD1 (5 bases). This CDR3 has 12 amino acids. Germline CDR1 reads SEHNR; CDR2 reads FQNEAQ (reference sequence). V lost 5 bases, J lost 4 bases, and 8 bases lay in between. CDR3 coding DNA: TGTGCCAGCAGCCCAGGGATCTATGGCTACACCTTC. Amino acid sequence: CASSPGIYGYTF.

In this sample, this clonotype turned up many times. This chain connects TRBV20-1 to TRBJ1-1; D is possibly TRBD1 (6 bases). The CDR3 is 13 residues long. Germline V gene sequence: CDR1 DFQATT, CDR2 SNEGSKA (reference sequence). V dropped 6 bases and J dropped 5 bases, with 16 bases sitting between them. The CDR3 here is CSAWTARSTEAFF. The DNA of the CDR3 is TGCAGTGCGTGGACAGCTCGATCGACTGAAGCTTTCTTT.

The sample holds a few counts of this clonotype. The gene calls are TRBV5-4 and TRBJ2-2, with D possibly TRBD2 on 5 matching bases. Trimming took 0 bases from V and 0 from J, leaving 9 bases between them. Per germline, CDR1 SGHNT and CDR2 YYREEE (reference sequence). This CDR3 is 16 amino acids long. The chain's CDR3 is CASSLGLASNTGELFF. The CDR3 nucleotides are TGTGCCAGCAGCTTGGGGCTAGCCTCGAACACCGGGGAGCTGTTTTTT.

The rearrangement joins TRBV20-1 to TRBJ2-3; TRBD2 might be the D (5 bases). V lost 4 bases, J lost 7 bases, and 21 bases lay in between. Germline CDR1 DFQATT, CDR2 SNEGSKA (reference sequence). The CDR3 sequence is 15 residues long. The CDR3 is CSATTTTLGKNTQYF. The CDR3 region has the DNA TGCAGTGCTACAACTACCACACTAGGGAAAAATACGCAGTATTTT.

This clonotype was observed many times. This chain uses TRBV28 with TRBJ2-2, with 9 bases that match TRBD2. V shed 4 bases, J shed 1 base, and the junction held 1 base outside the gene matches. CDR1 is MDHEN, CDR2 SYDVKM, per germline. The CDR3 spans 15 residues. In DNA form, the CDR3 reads TGTGCCAGCAGTTATAGCGGGGGGAACACCGGGGAGCTGTTTTTT. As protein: CASSYSGGNTGELFF.